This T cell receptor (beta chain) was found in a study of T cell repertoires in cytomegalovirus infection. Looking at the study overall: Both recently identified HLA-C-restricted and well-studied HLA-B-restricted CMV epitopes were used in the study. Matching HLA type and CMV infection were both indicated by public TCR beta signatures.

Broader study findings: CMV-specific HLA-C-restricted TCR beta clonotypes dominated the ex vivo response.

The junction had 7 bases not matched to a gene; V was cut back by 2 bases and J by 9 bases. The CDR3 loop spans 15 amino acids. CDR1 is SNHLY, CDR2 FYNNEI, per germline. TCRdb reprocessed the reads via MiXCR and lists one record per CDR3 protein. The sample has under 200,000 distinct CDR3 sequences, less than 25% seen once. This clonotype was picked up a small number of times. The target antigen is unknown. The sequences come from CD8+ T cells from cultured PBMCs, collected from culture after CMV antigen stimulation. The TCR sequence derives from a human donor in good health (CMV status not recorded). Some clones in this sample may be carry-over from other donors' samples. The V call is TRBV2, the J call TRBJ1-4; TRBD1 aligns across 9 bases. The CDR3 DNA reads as TGTGCCAGCAGTGAAATTCGGGACAGGGAGAAAAAACTGTTTTTT. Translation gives CASSEIRDREKKLFF.